These 17 T cell receptor beta chains share one sample of origin, sequenced in a study of CD8+CD57+ T cells in acquired aplastic anemia. CDR3 and TCR beta VDJ profiling relied on a genomic DNA template. Each CDR3 protein gets one entry after TCRdb re-called the reads with MiXCR. The data contain 200,000 to 250,000 distinct CDR3 sequences, 34% of them singletons. The sample comprised sorted CD4+, CD8+, or CD8+CD57+ T cells (not recorded which) from PBMCs. These receptors were taken from a human donor in good health, serving as a control.

This clonotype was counted at least ten times. The CDR3 DNA sequence: TGTGCCAGTAGTCCCTTAAGCGACCCAATTCGAGGCACAGATACGCAGTATTTT. It codes for CASSPLSDPIRGTDTQYF. The chain recombines TRBV19 with TRBJ2-3, with D unclear. This CDR3 spans 18 amino acids. Germline lookup yields CDR1 LNHDA and CDR2 SQIVND (reference sequence). V lost 5 bases and J 1 base, leaving 22 bases between the germline ends. The entire variable domain, with the rest obtained from reference TRBV19 and TRBJ2-3, is as follows: DGGITQSPKYLFRKEGQNVTLSCEQNLNHDAMYWYRQDPGQGLRLIYYSQIVNDFQKGDIAEGYSVSREKKESFPLTVTSAQKNPTAFYLCASSPLSDPIRGTDTQYFGPGTRLTVL.

The V and J genes are TRBV15 and TRBJ1-1; 7 bases map to TRBD1. Germline lookup yields CDR1 LNHNV and CDR2 YYDKDF (reference sequence). After removal of 2 bases from V and 2 bases from J, the junction contained 5 bases not matched to a gene. This CDR3 spans 15 amino acids. The CDR3 loop is CATSRTGAGNTEAFF. CDR3 coding DNA: TGTGCCACCAGCAGAACAGGGGCTGGAAACACTGAAGCTTTCTTT.

Here the CDR3 DNA reads TGTGCCAGCAGCCTTACCCCCCAACAGCCCCAGCATTTT. Its protein product is CASSLTPQQPQHF. The rearrangement uses TRBV3-1 and TRBJ1-5; D gene uncertain. CDR3 length: 13 amino acids. The V gene lost 4 bases and the J gene lost 7 bases, with 11 bases spanning the gap. Germline V gene sequence: CDR1 LGHDT, CDR2 YNNKEL (reference sequence).

This chain connects TRBV18 to TRBJ1-2; D possibly corresponds to TRBD1 (5 bases). The CDR3 runs 15 residues. The V gene's germline CDR1 is KGHSH and CDR2 LQKENI. V lost 3 bases and J 4 bases, leaving 15 bases between the germline ends. CDR3 sequence reads: CASSPGYGGPYGYTF. Written as DNA, the CDR3 is TGTGCCAGCTCACCGGGTTACGGGGGACCCTATGGCTACACCTTC.

V usage is TRBV10-3 and J usage is TRBJ2-1, with 10 bases that match TRBD2. The J segment lost 7 bases and the V segment lost 1 base, leaving 4 bases of the junction unmatched. The length of the CDR3 is 15 residues. The germline V gene has CDR1 ENHRY and CDR2 SYGVKD. The CDR3 region has the DNA TGTGCCATCAGTGAGTGGTCTAGCGGGGGAAATGAGCAGTTCTTC. Its protein product is CAISEWSSGGNEQFF.

The sample holds many counts of this clonotype. J is TRBJ1-2 and V is TRBV7-2, with TRBD1 matching 9 bases. CDR1 SGHTA and CDR2 FQGNSA come from the germline V gene. V dropped 5 bases and J dropped 4; count of bases not matched to a gene: 8. This CDR3 spans 15 amino acids. The DNA for the CDR3 is TGTGCCAGCAGCACAACAGGGGGCGCCGGCTATGGCTACACCTTC. Residues: CASSTTGGAGYGYTF.

This clonotype was picked up many times. The chain employs TRBV10-2 and TRBJ2-3; 9 bases agree with TRBD2. J was trimmed by 2 bases and V by 0 bases; bases with no gene match: 9. This CDR3 spans 18 amino acids. The germline gives CDR1 WSHSY, CDR2 SAAADI. Here the CDR3 reads CASSESFGLAGNTDTQYF. Here the CDR3 DNA reads TGCGCCAGCAGTGAGTCCTTTGGGCTAGCGGGGAACACAGATACGCAGTATTTT.

CDR3 in amino acids: CASSFTGTILNTEAFF. The DNA of the CDR3 is TGCGCCAGCAGCTTCACAGGGACCATACTGAACACTGAAGCTTTCTTT. This chain links TRBV5-1 with TRBJ1-1, with a tentative D call TRBD1 (6 bases). Germline V gene lookup returns CDR1 SGHRS and CDR2 YFSETQ. V lost 2 bases, J lost 0 bases, and 14 bases lay in between. The CDR3 extends over 16 amino acids.

At least ten counts were recorded for this clonotype. V gene TRBV2 combines with J gene TRBJ1-1; D gene uncertain. Trimming shortened V by 9 bases and J by 5 bases, and 13 bases separated the two germline ends. Germline lookup yields CDR1 SNHLY and CDR2 FYNNEI. The CDR3 consists of 12 residues. As DNA, the CDR3 is TGTGCCAGTAATCTACGGAGGACTGAAGCTTTCTTT. It translates to CASNLRRTEAFF.

In regard to this clonotype: A much larger clone sits a single nucleotide away, making a read error possible. Because the CDR3 is missing its conserved closing phenylalanine or tryptophan, this is likely a read error. The chain recombines TRBV12-3 or TRBV12-4 with TRBJ1-5; no firm D call. The CDR3 has 14 residues. The germline V and J ends were trimmed by 3 bases and 7 bases, with 13 bases remaining between them. CDR3 sequence reads: CASSFGLDDQPQHL. The CDR3 DNA reads TGTGCCAGCAGTTTCGGGCTGGACGACCAGCCCCAGCATCTT.

This clonotype appeared a few times. V gene TRBV2 combines with J gene TRBJ1-2; TRBD1 matches at 7 bases. Germline assignment: CDR1 SNHLY and CDR2 FYNNEI. V shed 5 bases and J 7 bases; nucleotides not matched to a gene: 13. This CDR3 comprises 15 residues. CDR3 DNA sequence: TGTGCCAGCAGTAGGACAGGTCTACCCTCCGCTGGCTACACCTTC. It translates to CASSRTGLPSAGYTF.

This clonotype was recorded at least ten times. V gene TRBV7-2 combines with J gene TRBJ2-2; no firm D call. CDR3 size: 14 residues. Deletions cut 5 bases from V and 7 bases from J, with 14 bases between. Germline values: CDR1 SGHTA, CDR2 FQGNSA. The CDR3 spells CASSPPVLNGELFF. The CDR3 bases are TGTGCCAGCAGCCCCCCCGTGTTAAACGGGGAGCTGTTTTTT.

At least ten counts were recorded for this clonotype. The chain combines TRBV20-1 with TRBJ1-5; 9 nucleotides agree with TRBD1. The germline V gene encodes CDR1 DFQATT and CDR2 SNEGSKA (reference sequence). There are 14 residues in the CDR3. Trimming removed 5 bases from V and 2 bases from J; junction bases left unmatched: 4. The CDR3 nucleotides read TGCAGTGCTGGGGGACAGGGCCGCAATCAGCCCCAGCATTTT. Residues: CSAGGQGRNQPQHF.

This clonotype was observed many times. This sequence joins TRBV19 and TRBJ1-2, with a tentative D call TRBD1 (5 bases). Germline V gives CDR1 LNHDA, CDR2 SQIVND (reference sequence). The CDR3 consists of 13 residues. Trimming removed 2 bases from V and 6 bases from J, with 10 bases in between. The CDR3, as DNA: TGTGCCAGTAGTATACAGTTAGGGGATGGCTACACCTTC. Translation: CASSIQLGDGYTF.

There are many counts of this clonotype. The V and J genes are TRBV7-2 and TRBJ1-1, with D uncertain. V dropped 7 bases and J dropped 0 bases, with 9 bases sitting between them. CDR1 is SGHTA and CDR2 is FQGNSA in the germline V gene. The CDR3 runs 13 residues. The CDR3: CASKEGLNTEAFF. In DNA, the CDR3 is TGTGCCAGCAAAGAGGGATTGAACACTGAAGCTTTCTTT.

This clonotype has a handful of counts. This sequence joins TRBV20-1 and TRBJ2-4; the D gene could be TRBD1 or TRBD2 (5 bases each). The CDR3 spans 14 residues. From germline, CDR1 is DFQATT and CDR2 SNEGSKA (reference sequence). Trimming stripped 5 bases from V and 8 bases from J, with 19 bases between. CDR3 DNA sequence: TGCAGTGCTCGGGACCTCCCCGGCTGGGACATTCAGTACTTC. This translates into CSARDLPGWDIQYF.

This clonotype was recorded a few times. The rearrangement links TRBV11-1 to TRBJ2-1, with D perhaps matching TRBD1 or TRBD2 (5 bases each). The V gene lost 2 bases and the J gene lost 8 bases, with 19 bases spanning the gap. Germline V gene sequence: CDR1 SGHAT, CDR2 FQDESV (reference sequence). The CDR3 totals 16 residues. CDR3 in DNA: TGTGCCAGCAGCTTAACGTTTGGGGGATGGGGTTATGAGCAGTTCTTC. It is translated as CASSLTFGGWGYEQFF.